These T cell receptor beta chains were read from a single sample in a study of blood T cell repertoires in COVID-19. Using immunoSEQ multiplex PCR, the repertoire was profiled, and TCRdb retains in-frame clones only, with some absent. The data contain about 81,000 clones, 60% to 80% of them seen just once; the ten biggest clones take up 4% to 5%. Sample: peripheral blood. These receptors were obtained from a woman aged 45-65 years with acute or convalescent COVID-19. CDR3s include the opening cysteine and the closing phenylalanine or tryptophan.

>TRBV10-3
CAISQTGPEHNEQFF
>TRBV9
CASSVSAGAGTEAFF
>TRBV27
CASTPRGGWNEKLFF
>TRBV27
CASSFNMGDRETDTQYF
>TRBV6-1
CASSETPYGYTF
>TRBV5-5
CASSSSGQASYEQYF
>TRBV7-2
CASTRDRGHGYTF
>TRBV27
CASSLAWFDTGELFF
>TRBV6-2/TRBV6-3
CASSPTGFQPQHF
>TRBV27
CASRPQKTGGRTDTQYF
>TRBV11-2
CASSLGTGPLDTQYF
>TRBV28
CASAFAGWQPQHF
>TRBV21-1
CASTEGRGETQYF
>TRBV29-1
CSAGGGQETQYF
>TRBV9
CASSSRTGPNTEAFF
>TRBV12-3/TRBV12-4
CASGEGSTDTQYF
>TRBV5-4
CASSGGQGQWGANVLTF
>TRBV24-1
CATSDRLNTEAFF
>TRBV3-1/TRBV3-2
CASSQVRVRNQPQHF
>TRBV2
CASSEAGGPYGYTF
>TRBV6-2/TRBV6-3
CASSGRTGAYEQYF
>TRBV4-1
CASSQDYSVNYGYTF
>TRBV19
CASGQGFVNSPLHF
>TRBV5-6
CASSFSGQGAYGYTF
>TRBV6-5
CASSYLRTSGGYEQYF
>TRBV7-6
CASSSRGGPNTEAFF
>TRBV15
CATSRDRAGTEEAFF
>TRBV27
CASSLRGLPPGELFF
>TRBV10-1
CASRGGTGTAAPKGGYTF
>TRBV3-1/TRBV3-2
CASSQGTDRAGYTF
>TRBV19
CATRDYQEPQETQYF
>TRBV14
CASSQEGTENSPLHF
>TRBV30
CAWSGGDNQPQHF
>TRBV24-1
CATSDPTRDTEAYGYTF
>TRBV7-2
CASSLAEGYEQYF
>TRBV28
CASSLHRGAEAFF
>TRBV19
CASRGGRGALPQHF
>TRBV7-9
CASSLNALGQLNQPQHF
>TRBV5-6
CASSLATGNTEAFF
>TRBV18
CASSRGSGNTGELFF